These 4 T cell receptor beta chains came from one sample sequenced in a study of T-cell reconstitution after alpha-beta-depleted transplantation in children. Unique molecular identifiers were used to barcode this TCRbeta library. TCRdb itself ran the PCR reads through MiXCR, one entry per CDR3 protein. The data hold more than 200,000 distinct CDR3 sequences, with roughly 23% observed a single time. The material sequenced was PBMCs, taken before TCRalphabeta/CD19-depleted stem cell transplant. The receptors derive from a girl aged 2-10 years with Fanconi anemia, due to receive a stem cell transplant.

The J gene is TRBJ2-3, the V gene TRBV29-1, with 7 bases matching TRBD1. Germline loops: CDR1 SQVTM, CDR2 ANQGSEA. Trimming cost V 5 bases and J 0 bases; bases outside gene matches: 5. The CDR3 totals 14 residues. This CDR3 is CSVSKDRSTDTQYF. CDR3 bases: TGCAGCGTTAGCAAGGACAGGAGCACAGATACGCAGTATTTT.

On this clonotype itself: A much larger clone differs by one base, so this may be a read error. The CDR3 bases are TGTGCCAGCGGTTTTCACACGACGGGGTACGAGCAGTACTTC. Translation: CASGFHTTGYEQYF. The chain links TRBV12-3 or TRBV12-4 to TRBJ2-7; perhaps TRBD2 as D (5 bases). The CDR3 runs 14 residues.

This clonotype has at least ten counts. This sequence joins TRBV28 and TRBJ2-3, with D uncertain. Between the trimmed V and J ends, which lost 2 bases and 7 bases, there was a span of 4 bases. The CDR3 spans 11 residues. CDR1 and CDR2 (germline): MDHEN, SYDVKM. This chain's CDR3 is CASSLQYTQYF. The DNA of the CDR3 is TGTGCCAGCAGTTTACAGTATACGCAGTATTTT.

In the case of this clonotype: This likely comes from a read error, as the CDR3 has no conserved phenylalanine or tryptophan at its end. V and J are TRBV29-1 and TRBJ2-1, with 7 bases that match TRBD1. The V gene end was trimmed by 6 bases and the J gene end by 7 bases; junction bases not matched to a gene: 6. The CDR3 is 12 residues long. Germline V gene data show CDR1 as SQVTM and CDR2 as ANQGSEA. The CDR3 loop is CSVHGTENEQFV. CDR3 bases: TGCAGCGTACACGGGACAGAAAATGAGCAGTTCGTC.